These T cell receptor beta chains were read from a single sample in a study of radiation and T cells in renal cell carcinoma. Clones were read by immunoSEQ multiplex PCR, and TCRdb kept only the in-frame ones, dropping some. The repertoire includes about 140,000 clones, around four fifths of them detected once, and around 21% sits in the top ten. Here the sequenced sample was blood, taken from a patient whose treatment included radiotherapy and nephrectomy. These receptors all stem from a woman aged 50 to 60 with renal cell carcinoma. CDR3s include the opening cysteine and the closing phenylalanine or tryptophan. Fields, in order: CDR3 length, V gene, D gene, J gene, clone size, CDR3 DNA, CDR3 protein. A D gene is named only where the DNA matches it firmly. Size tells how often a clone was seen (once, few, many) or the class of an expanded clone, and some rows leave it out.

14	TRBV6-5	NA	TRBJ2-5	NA	TGTGCCAGCAGTAGGCTTGTGGGGCTGGAGACCCAGTACTTC	CASSRLVGLETQYF
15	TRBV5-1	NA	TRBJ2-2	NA	TGCGCCAGCAGCTTGAGGCCGGAGCCGCCCGGGGAGCTGTTTTTT	CASSLRPEPPGELFF
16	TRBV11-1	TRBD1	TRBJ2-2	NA	TGTGCCAGCAGCACTTGGACAGGGGCGAACACCGGGGAGCTGTTTTTT	CASSTWTGANTGELFF
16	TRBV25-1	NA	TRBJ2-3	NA	TGTGCCAGCAGTGAATGGGACGGAGATAGCACAGATACGCAGTATTTT	CASSEWDGDSTDTQYF
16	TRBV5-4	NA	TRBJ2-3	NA	TGTGCCAGCAGCCCAGGACGGTCTCGAAGCACAGATACGCAGTATTTT	CASSPGRSRSTDTQYF
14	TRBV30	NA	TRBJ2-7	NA	TGTGCCTGGAGTAGTCAGGGGTTCTCCTACGAGCAGTACTTC	CAWSSQGFSYEQYF
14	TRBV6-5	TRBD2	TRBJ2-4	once	TGTGCCAGCAGTTACCGGGAGGCCGGTAACATTCAGTACTTC	CASSYREAGNIQYF
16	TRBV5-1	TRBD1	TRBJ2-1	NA	TGCGCCAGCAGCTTGGCCCCGGGACAGGGCTTAGGTGAGCAGTTCTTC	CASSLAPGQGLGEQFF
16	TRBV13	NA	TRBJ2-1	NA	TGTGCCAGCAGCTTAGTCCGGGCAGGTCCCTACAATGAGCAGTTCTTC	CASSLVRAGPYNEQFF
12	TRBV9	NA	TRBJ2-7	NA	TGTGCCAGCAGCGTAGCACGAGGGGAGCAGTACTTC	CASSVARGEQYF
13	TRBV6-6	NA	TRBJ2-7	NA	TGTGCCAGCACCCAGACTAGGACCTACGAGCAGTACTTC	CASTQTRTYEQYF
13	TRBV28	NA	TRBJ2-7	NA	TGTGCCAGCAGTTTGGCCGGGTACCGCGAGCAGTACTTC	CASSLAGYREQYF
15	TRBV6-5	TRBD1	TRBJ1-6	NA	TGTGCCAGCAGTTACGAATACGCAGGGGGTTCACCCCTCCACTTT	CASSYEYAGGSPLHF
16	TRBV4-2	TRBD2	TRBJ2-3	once	TGTGCCAGCAGCCAAGGGTTTGGACTAGCATCAGATACGCAGTATTTT	CASSQGFGLASDTQYF
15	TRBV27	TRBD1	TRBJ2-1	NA	TGTGCCAGCAGTTTAGATTGGGACAGCTACAATGAGCAGTTCTTC	CASSLDWDSYNEQFF
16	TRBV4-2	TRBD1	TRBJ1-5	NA	TGTGCCAGCAGCCAAGCGCCGGGACAGGGGGGGCAGCCCCAGCATTTT	CASSQAPGQGGQPQHF
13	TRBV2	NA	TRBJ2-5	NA	TGTGCCAGCATAGGGGAGGCGGGCGAGACCCAGTACTTC	CASIGEAGETQYF
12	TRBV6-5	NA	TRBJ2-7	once	TGTGCCACCACGGGTGAGGTTTACGAGCAGTACTTC	CATTGEVYEQYF
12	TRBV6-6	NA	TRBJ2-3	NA	TGTGCCAGCAGAAACAACCCAGATACGCAGTATTTT	CASRNNPDTQYF
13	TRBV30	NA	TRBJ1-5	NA	TGTGCCTTTAATCCGCCCCCCAATCAGCCCCAGCATTTT	CAFNPPPNQPQHF
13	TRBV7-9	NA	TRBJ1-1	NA	TGTGCCAGCAGCGTTGGGACTGCCGGCGAAGCTTTCTTT	CASSVGTAGEAFF
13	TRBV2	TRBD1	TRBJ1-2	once	TGTGCCAGCAGTCCGGGACAGAACTATGGCTACACCTTC	CASSPGQNYGYTF
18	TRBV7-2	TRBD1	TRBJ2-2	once	TGTGCCAGCAGCTTAGTGAGTAGGACAGGGGCCCACACCGGGGAGCTGTTTTTT	CASSLVSRTGAHTGELFF
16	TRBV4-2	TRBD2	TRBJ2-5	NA	TGTGCCAGCAGCCAATCAGCGGGAGGGTACCAAGAGACCCAGTACTTC	CASSQSAGGYQETQYF
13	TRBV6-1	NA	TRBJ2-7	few	TGTGCCAGCAGCTCAGAGGGCTTCTACGAGCAGTACTTC	CASSSEGFYEQYF
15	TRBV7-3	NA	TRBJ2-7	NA	TGTGCCAGCAGCTTCACACTTTCCGCGAACTACGAGCAGTACTTC	CASSFTLSANYEQYF
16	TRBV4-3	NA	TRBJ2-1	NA	TGCGCCAGCAGCCCGAGGGCACAGAGCTCCTACAATGAGCAGTTCTTC	CASSPRAQSSYNEQFF
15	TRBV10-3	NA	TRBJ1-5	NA	TGTGCCATCAGTGGGACAGTTGATAGCAATCAGCCCCAGCATTTT	CAISGTVDSNQPQHF
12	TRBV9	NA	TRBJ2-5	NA	TGTGCCAGCGAGGGGGGCGAAGAGACCCAGTACTTC	CASEGGEETQYF
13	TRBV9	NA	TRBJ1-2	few	TGTGCCAGCAGCGCAGAGACTAACTATGGCTACACCTTC	CASSAETNYGYTF
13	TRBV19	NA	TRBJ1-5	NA	TGTGCCAGTAGTACCGACGGGGGTCAGCCCCAGCATTTT	CASSTDGGQPQHF
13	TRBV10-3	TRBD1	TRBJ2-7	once	TGTGCCATCAGCCCCGGACAGGGCTACGAGCAGTACTTC	CAISPGQGYEQYF
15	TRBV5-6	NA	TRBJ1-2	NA	TGTGCCAGCAGCCCTATCCGGGCAGAAAACTATGGCTACACCTTC	CASSPIRAENYGYTF
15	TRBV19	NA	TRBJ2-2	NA	TGTGCCAGTAGTATAGTCCTGACAGCACACCGGGAGCTGTTTTTT	CASSIVLTAHRELFF
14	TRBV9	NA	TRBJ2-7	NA	TGTGCCAGCAGCGTCGGTCAGGGACGGGGCGAGCAGTACTTC	CASSVGQGRGEQYF
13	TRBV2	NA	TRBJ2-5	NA	TGTGCCAGCGCCCCTTATCCTCGGGAGACCCAGTACTTC	CASAPYPRETQYF
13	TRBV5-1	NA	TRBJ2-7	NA	TGCGCCAGCAGCTCGGACAGTTCCTACGAGCAGTACTTC	CASSSDSSYEQYF
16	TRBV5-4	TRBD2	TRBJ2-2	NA	TGTGCCAGCAGCTTGGCAGGGAGGGCGAACACCGGGGAGCTGTTTTTT	CASSLAGRANTGELFF
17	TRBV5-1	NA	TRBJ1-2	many	TGCGCCAGCAGCTTGGACTTTTCGACAGGCTCCTCCTATGGCTACACCTTC	CASSLDFSTGSSYGYTF
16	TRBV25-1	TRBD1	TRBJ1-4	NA	TGTGCCAGCAGTCCCCGTTCAGGGGGCGGGGGTGAAAAACTGTTTTTT	CASSPRSGGGGEKLFF
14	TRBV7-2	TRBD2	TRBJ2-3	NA	TGTGCCAGCACGATCGGGAGTAGCGGGAATACGCAGTATTTT	CASTIGSSGNTQYF
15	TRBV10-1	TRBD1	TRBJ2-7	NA	TGCGCCAGCCGTTCACGGGGACAGTTAAAATCCGAGCAGTACTTC	CASRSRGQLKSEQYF
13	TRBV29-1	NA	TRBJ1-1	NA	TGCAGCGTTGTGGGGGCATTTGGCACTGAAGCTTTCTTT	CSVVGAFGTEAFF
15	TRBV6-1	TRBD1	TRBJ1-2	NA	TGTGCCAGCAGTCGCACGCCGGGACAGGGATATGGCTACACCTTC	CASSRTPGQGYGYTF
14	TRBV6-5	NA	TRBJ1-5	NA	TGTGCCAGCAGTGCAGGGAATAGCAATCAGCCCCAGCATTTT	CASSAGNSNQPQHF
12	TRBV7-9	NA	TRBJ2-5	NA	TGTGCCAGCAGCCGGGACTCGCCGTTTACGTACTTC	CASSRDSPFTYF
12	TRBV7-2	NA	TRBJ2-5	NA	TGTGCCAGCAGCTCCTATTTAGAGACCCAGTACTTC	CASSSYLETQYF
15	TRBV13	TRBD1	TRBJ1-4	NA	TGTGCCAGCAGCCTACGACAGGGCTTTAATGAAAAACTGTTTTTT	CASSLRQGFNEKLFF
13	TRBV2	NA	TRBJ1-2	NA	TGTGCCAGCAGTGTGAGTGGGTGGGACGGCTACACCTTC	CASSVSGWDGYTF
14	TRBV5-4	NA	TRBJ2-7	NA	TGTGCCAGCAGCCAATTAGTCGCTCCAAACACCCCGTACTTC	CASSQLVAPNTPYF
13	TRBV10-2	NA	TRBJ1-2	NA	TGCGCCAGCAGTGAGGAGCGGGGGGCTGGCTACACCTTC	CASSEERGAGYTF
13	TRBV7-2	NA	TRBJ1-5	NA	TGTGCCAGCAGCTTAGCCCTCAATCAGCCCCAGCATTTT	CASSLALNQPQHF
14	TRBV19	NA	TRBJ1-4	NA	TGTGCCAGTAGTATCGGAAGGGGTTTGGAAAAACTGTTTTTT	CASSIGRGLEKLFF
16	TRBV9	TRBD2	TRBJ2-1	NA	TGTGCCAGCAGCGCTACGATACTAGCGGGAGTTCGAGAGCAGTTCTTC	CASSATILAGVREQFF
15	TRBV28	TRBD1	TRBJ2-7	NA	TGTGCCAGCAGTGAAGGGGGCCTAAACTCCTACGAGCAGTACTTC	CASSEGGLNSYEQYF
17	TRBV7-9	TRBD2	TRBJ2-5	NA	TGTGCCAGCAGCTTAGATGGATTGCTAGCGGTACAAGAGACCCAGTACTTC	CASSLDGLLAVQETQYF
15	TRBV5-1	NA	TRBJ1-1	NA	TGCGCCAGCAGCTTGGGGACGGAAATGAACACTGAAGCTTTCTTT	CASSLGTEMNTEAFF
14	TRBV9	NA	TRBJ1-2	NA	TGTGCCAGCAGCGTAGCTATAGGGCGGTCTGGCTACACCTTC	CASSVAIGRSGYTF
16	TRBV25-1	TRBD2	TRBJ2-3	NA	TGTGCCAGCAGTGCCCTAGCGGGAGGGCCAACAGATACGCAGTATTTT	CASSALAGGPTDTQYF